This T cell receptor (beta chain) is from a study of blood T cells in healthy people across ages. Study context: Template switching recovered approximately one barcoded beta molecule for every two T cells. Study outcomes and limitations: The fall in TCR beta diversity per million T cells was roughly linear with age. A greater number of naive CD4+ cells and higher diversity distinguished long-lived donors from aged donors.

Each sample yielded at least 6 micrograms of PBMC total RNA. The second PCR ran roughly 6 to 12 cycles with a sample-barcoded 5' primer and J-beta primers. TCRdb independently ran MiXCR on the 5' RACE reads; one entry per CDR3 protein. The profile covers 600,000 or so distinct CDR3 sequences, with approximately 30% appearing a single time and less than 20% taken by the ten largest. Many counts were recorded for this clonotype. The antigen is undetermined. The sample was blood. The clonotype was recovered from a woman older than 75 in good health.

This CDR3 reads CASSAVLAGRDTQYF. The CDR3 DNA reads TGTGCCAGCAGTGCCGTACTAGCGGGGAGGGATACGCAGTATTTT. The chain employs TRBV2 and TRBJ2-3; TRBD2 aligns across 10 bases. Trimming took 4 bases from V and 6 from J; bases not matched to a gene: 7. CDR1 and CDR2 from the germline V gene are SNHLY and FYNNEI. The CDR3 is 15 amino acids.